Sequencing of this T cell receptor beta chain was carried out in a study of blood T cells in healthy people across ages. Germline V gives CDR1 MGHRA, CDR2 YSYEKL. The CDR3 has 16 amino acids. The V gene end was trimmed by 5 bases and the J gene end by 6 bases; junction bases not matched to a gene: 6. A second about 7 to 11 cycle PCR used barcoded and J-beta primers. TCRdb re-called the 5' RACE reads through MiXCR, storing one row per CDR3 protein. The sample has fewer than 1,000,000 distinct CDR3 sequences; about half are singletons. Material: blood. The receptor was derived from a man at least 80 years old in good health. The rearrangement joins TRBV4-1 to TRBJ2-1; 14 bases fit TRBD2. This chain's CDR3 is CASSSATSGGANEQFF. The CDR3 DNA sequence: TGCGCCAGCAGCTCCGCGACTAGCGGGGGGGCCAATGAGCAGTTCTTC.